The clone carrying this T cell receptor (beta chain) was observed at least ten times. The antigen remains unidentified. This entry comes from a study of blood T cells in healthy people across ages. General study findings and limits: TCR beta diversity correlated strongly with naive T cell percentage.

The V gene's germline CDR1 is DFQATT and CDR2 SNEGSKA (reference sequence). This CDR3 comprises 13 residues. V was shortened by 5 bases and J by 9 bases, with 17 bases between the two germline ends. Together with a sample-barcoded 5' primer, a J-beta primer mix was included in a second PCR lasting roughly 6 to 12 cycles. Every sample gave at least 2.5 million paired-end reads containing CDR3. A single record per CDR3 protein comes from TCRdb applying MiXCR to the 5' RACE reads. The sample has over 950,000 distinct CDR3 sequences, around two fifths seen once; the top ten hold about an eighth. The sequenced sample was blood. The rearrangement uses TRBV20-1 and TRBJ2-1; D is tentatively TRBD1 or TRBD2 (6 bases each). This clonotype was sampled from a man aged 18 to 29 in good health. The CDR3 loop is CSALKTGAGEQFF. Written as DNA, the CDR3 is TGCAGTGCTCTAAAAACGGGGGCCGGTGAGCAGTTCTTC.